A selection of T cell receptor beta chains follows, all from one sample in a study of T cells in localized non-small cell lung cancer. Generated by immunoSEQ multiplex PCR, the TCRdb table keeps only in-frame clones and is missing some. The sample holds fewer than 35,000 clones, 70% to 90% seen once. Material: peripheral blood, obtained before any cancer treatment. These receptors all stem from a female donor of 60 years or more with stage I lung adenocarcinoma. CDR3s leave out the opening cysteine and the closing phenylalanine or tryptophan. Size tells how often a clone was seen (once, few, many) or the class of an expanded clone, and some rows leave it out.

V	size	J	CDR3
TRBV9	NA	TRBJ2-3	ASSVAGGPGDTQY
TRBV7-2	NA	TRBJ1-2	ASSPRTDGGGYT
TRBV27	NA	TRBJ1-4	ASSSAFTNEKLF
TRBV18	NA	TRBJ2-3	ASSPLWGLATDTQY
TRBV5-1	NA	TRBJ2-2	ASSFIQGAGTGELF
TRBV28	NA	TRBJ2-1	ASSPRRQADPNEQF
TRBV6-6	NA	TRBJ2-5	ASSYRGGLETQY
TRBV10-3	NA	TRBJ1-1	AISESGAVVEAF
TRBV25-1	NA	TRBJ1-1	ASTPNSGVPEAF
TRBV11-2	NA	TRBJ2-7	ASSSVGERTYEQY
TRBV30	once	TRBJ2-6	ALRRDRASGANVLT
TRBV27	NA	TRBJ2-5	ASSRRGMETQY
TRBV18	NA	TRBJ2-3	ASSPPGTDTQY
TRBV5-1	NA	TRBJ1-1	ASMQHGANTEAF
TRBV5-4	NA	TRBJ1-2	ASSLESQDGYT
TRBV29-1	NA	TRBJ2-2	SVEDSYAGELF
TRBV5-1	NA	TRBJ1-1	ASSPLLSRYTEAF
TRBV6-5	NA	TRBJ2-7	ASSYSGTSGSVS
TRBV9	NA	TRBJ2-3	ASSVESQAYTQY
TRBV6-6	NA	TRBJ2-1	ASSYSTSSSAEQF
TRBV15	once	TRBJ2-6	ATSRDRGLRSGANVLT
TRBV7-9	NA	TRBJ1-5	ASSSDSNQPQH
TRBV2	NA	TRBJ2-3	ASSHGRTRSTDTQY
TRBV7-2	NA	TRBJ2-2	ASSSPNTGELF
TRBV7-9	NA	TRBJ1-1	ASSLNSGSEAF
TRBV13	NA	TRBJ2-7	ASSGRGGGLDEQY
TRBV7-6	NA	TRBJ2-7	ASSAGQYEQY
TRBV5-1	NA	TRBJ2-7	ASSEGQGGDEQY
TRBV6-5	NA	TRBJ2-2	ASSYSNTGELF
TRBV7-2	NA	TRBJ2-2	ASSLRAGPANTGELF
TRBV5-1	few	TRBJ2-2	ASSPTGLAGELF
TRBV19	few	TRBJ2-1	ASSPGLDSYNEQF
TRBV7-2	NA	NA	ASSLVAGQGEQY
TRBV7-9	NA	TRBJ1-2	ASSRDRDYGYT
TRBV19	few	TRBJ2-7	ASSREWAYEQY
TRBV11-3	NA	TRBJ2-3	ASSPGRTDTQY
TRBV29-1	NA	TRBJ2-5	TGTSEETQY
TRBV6-5	NA	TRBJ1-1	ASNRAMNTEAF
TRBV10-1	NA	TRBJ2-5	ASSAGLAGDSPQETQY
TRBV19	NA	TRBJ1-1	ASSIGANMNTEAF
TRBV7-2	NA	TRBJ2-7	ACSQQWGSTYEQY
TRBV6-1	NA	TRBJ2-1	ASSEAGQVVYYNEQF
TRBV27	NA	TRBJ1-1	ASSLQGYTEAF
TRBV13	NA	TRBJ2-1	ASSPPGLAIGAPYNEQF
TRBV5-6	NA	TRBJ1-4	ASSSSPDLTNEKLF
TRBV11-2	NA	TRBJ2-7	ASSLAGGKGGEQY
TRBV6-4	NA	TRBJ2-1	ASSDSGGNEQF
TRBV6-4	few	TRBJ2-1	ASSDGSSYNEQF
TRBV5-4	NA	TRBJ2-1	ASSLLERDYNEQF
TRBV18	NA	TRBJ1-5	ASSPGAQPQH
TRBV5-6	NA	TRBJ2-2	ASSFSLGRSNTGELF
TRBV5-1	NA	TRBJ2-5	ASSYGQGGRETQY
TRBV5-1	NA	TRBJ1-2	ASSLADSGGGYT
TRBV11-2	NA	TRBJ1-1	ASSPAGNTEAF
TRBV5-1	NA	TRBJ2-2	ASSLGINTGELF
TRBV18	once	TRBJ2-7	ASSPISGNEQY
TRBV9	NA	TRBJ2-7	ASSVGDTYEQY
TRBV28	few	TRBJ2-3	ASIPTGGRRTDTQY